The entry that follows covers one TCR beta chain sequence. TCRdb processed the 5' RACE reads anew with MiXCR; each CDR3 protein has one entry. Among approximately 250,000 distinct CDR3 sequences listed, 20% to 30% were seen once. There are 15 residues in the CDR3. Trimming left V 5 bases short and J 5 bases short, with 18 bases between. Germline CDR1 and CDR2: SEHNR and FQNEAQ (reference sequence). The sample comes from a study of CD8 T cells in ankylosing spondylitis. The chain couples TRBV7-9 to TRBJ2-5, with D maybe TRBD2 (6 bases). The origin of this receptor is a male donor with ankylosing spondylitis or in good health (not recorded which). Sequencing was performed on blood, either unsorted or a sorted T cell fraction (not recorded which). CDR3 protein: CASSAIRGAGETQYF. DNA for the CDR3: TGTGCCAGCAGCGCTATCCGGGGCGCGGGGGAGACCCAGTACTTC.